Described below is a single T cell receptor (beta chain) sequence and its context. The antigen is unknown. Some clones are missing from TCRdb's copy, which holds only in-frame ones; the method was immunoSEQ multiplex PCR. The data contain around 50,000 clones, around 85% of them seen just once; the ten biggest clones take up roughly 20%. The V gene's germline CDR1 is LGHNA and CDR2 YSLEER. The V end was cut by 2 bases, the J end by 3 bases, with 8 bases between. The CDR3 is made up of 13 amino acids. This specimen comes from a study of OX40 agonist ivuxolimab in advanced cancers. Findings and caveats of the study: The CD4+ and CD8+ T cells in the blood had expanded clonally by week 6 at 0.1 to 3.0 mg/kg. CD8+ T cells averaged more expanded clones than CD4+.

Researchers took blood at baseline, on cycle 4 day 1, and on cycle 7 day 1. The chain employs TRBV4-3 and TRBJ2-7, with D hard to call. The sequence was collected from an adult with an advanced solid tumor such as melanoma, head and neck, liver or kidney cancer. Source: CD4+ or CD8+ T cells sorted from blood, taken in a trial of the OX40 agonist ivuxolimab. The chain's CDR3 is CASSQIRHYEQYF. CDR3 sequence (DNA): TGCGCCAGCAGCCAAATACGGCACTACGAGCAGTACTTC.